These 20 T cell receptor beta chains were sequenced from one sample in a study of shared clonotypes between healthy human individuals. Method: immunoSEQ multiplex PCR; TCRdb's copy keeps in-frame clones and lacks some. This repertoire shows approximately 980,000 clones, approximately 80% found once; its top ten account for around 1.4%. Sequencing was performed on memory CD4+ T cells sorted from blood. Specified subset: CD45RA-negative fraction. The receptor set was obtained from a man aged 18 to 30 in good health.

The CDR3 DNA sequence: TGTGCCAGCAGCTCCGTCGGTGGCGGGGCTGAGCAGTTCTTC. Its translation: CASSSVGGGAEQFF. This chain connects TRBV7-8 to TRBJ2-1; weak D call: TRBD2 (6 bases). Germline loops: CDR1 SGHVS, CDR2 FQNEAQ. The length of the CDR3 is 14 residues. V was pared by 4 bases and J by 9 bases, with 16 bases between. Full variable domain (missing parts from reference TRBV7-8 and TRBJ2-1): GAGVSQSPRYKVAKRGQDVALRCDPISGHVSLFWYQQALGQGPEFLTYFQNEAQLDKSGLPSDRFFAERPEGSVSTLKIQRTQQEDSAVYLCASSSVGGGAEQFFGPGTRLTVL.

The chain recombines TRBV4-3 with TRBJ2-5; D unresolved. Trimming stripped 1 base from V and 7 bases from J, with 10 bases between. Germline assignment: CDR1 LGHNA and CDR2 YSLEER. There are 13 residues in the CDR3. CDR3 sequence (DNA): TGCGCCAGCAGCCAAGTTCTTCGAGGGACCCAGTACTTC. Protein product: CASSQVLRGTQYF.

The gene calls are TRBV11-2 and TRBJ2-5; weak D call: TRBD1 (5 bases). The germline V and J ends were trimmed by 1 base and 0 bases, with 9 bases remaining between them. CDR1 is SGHAT, CDR2 FQNNGV, per germline. The CDR3 is 15 amino acids. In nucleotides, the CDR3 is TGTGCCAGCAGCTTAGTAGCAGGGAACCAAGAGACCCAGTACTTC. Amino acid sequence: CASSLVAGNQETQYF.

The V call is TRBV7-9, the J call TRBJ2-7; D possibly corresponds to TRBD1 (6 bases). The germline V and J ends were trimmed by 5 bases and 3 bases, with 11 bases remaining between them. The CDR3 length is 13 residues. The V gene's germline CDR1 is SEHNR and CDR2 FQNEAQ (reference sequence). Here the CDR3 DNA reads TGTGCCAGCAGCCCTTGGGACAACTACGAGCAGTACTTC. It encodes CASSPWDNYEQYF.

This rearrangement joins TRBV19 to TRBJ2-1, with 11 bases aligning to TRBD2. Germline CDR1 reads LNHDA; CDR2 reads SQIVND (reference sequence). This CDR3 has 15 residues. The V and J ends lost 9 bases and 7 bases, in that order; junction bases with no gene match: 11. As DNA, the CDR3 is TGTGCCAGCGGTCATAGCGGGGGGGCCAGTAATGAGCAGTTCTTC. Protein product: CASGHSGGASNEQFF.

The chain couples TRBV10-3 to TRBJ2-1; D might be TRBD2 (5 bases). This CDR3 has 14 amino acids. Per germline, CDR1 ENHRY and CDR2 SYGVKD. Trimming cost V 10 bases and J 4 bases, with 17 bases left between them. CDR3 residues: CATKKGEEYNEQFF. The CDR3 nucleotides read TGTGCCACCAAGAAGGGAGAGGAGTACAATGAGCAGTTCTTC.

This clone has just one count. V and J are TRBV30 and TRBJ1-6; D unresolved. Germline V gene data show CDR1 as GTSNPN and CDR2 as SVGIG (reference sequence). This CDR3 spans 13 amino acids. Trimming removed 3 bases from V and 9 bases from J, with 12 bases in between. CDR3 bases: TGTGCCTGGAGCGGTACATGGGTTTCACCCCTCCACTTT. Its translation: CAWSGTWVSPLHF.

This chain links TRBV19 with TRBJ1-2; maybe TRBD1 (5 bases). From germline, CDR1 is LNHDA and CDR2 SQIVND (reference sequence). The CDR3 runs to 16 residues. V was shortened by 1 base and J by 4 bases, with 16 bases between the two germline ends. The CDR3 coding sequence is TGTGCCAGTAGTATAGGGGGGTTACCTAGCTTCTATGGCTACACCTTC. This translates into CASSIGGLPSFYGYTF.

The chain employs TRBV9 and TRBJ2-1; maybe TRBD1 (6 bases). V was clipped by 5 bases and J by 8 bases, with 14 bases between them. The CDR3 loop spans 13 amino acids. Germline loops: CDR1 SGDLS, CDR2 YYNGEE. The CDR3 nucleotides are TGTGCCAGCAGAGGACAGATCATGGATGAGCAGTTCTTC. Protein sequence: CASRGQIMDEQFF.

The sample holds one count of this clone. The chain carries TRBV9 and TRBJ1-6; D is perhaps TRBD1 (5 bases). With 3 bases removed from V and 9 bases from J, the gap between germline ends came to 10 bases. The CDR3 is made up of 13 amino acids. Germline V gene lookup returns CDR1 SGDLS and CDR2 YYNGEE. The CDR3 region is CASSGLQGSPLHF. The CDR3 coding sequence is TGTGCCAGCAGCGGACTTCAGGGTTCACCCCTCCACTTT. Supplemented by reference TRBV9 and TRBJ1-6, the full variable domain reads DSGVTQTPKHLITATGQRVTLRCSPRSGDLSVYWYQQSLDQGLQFLIQYYNGEERAKGNILERFSAQQFPDLHSELNLSSLELGDSALYFCASSGLQGSPLHFGNGTRLTVT.

The chain links TRBV28 to TRBJ1-5; D gene unclear. This CDR3 contains 15 residues. V was trimmed by 0 bases and J by 0 bases, leaving 6 bases between them. Germline CDR1 MDHEN, CDR2 SYDVKM. The CDR3 nucleotides are TGTGCCAGCAGTTTATGGACTCATAGCAATCAGCCCCAGCATTTT. Amino acid sequence: CASSLWTHSNQPQHF.

V and J are TRBV30 and TRBJ1-5; 8 nucleotides line up with TRBD1. V shed 3 bases and J 2 bases; nucleotides not matched to a gene: 6. Per germline, CDR1 GTSNPN and CDR2 SVGIG (reference sequence). The length of the CDR3 is 15 residues. CDR3 sequence (DNA): TGTGCCTGGAGCAGGACAGGGAGAGGCAATCAGCCCCAGCATTTT. It codes for CAWSRTGRGNQPQHF.

The V gene is TRBV10-1, the J gene TRBJ2-3, with D unresolved. The germline gives CDR1 WNHNN, CDR2 SYGVQD (reference sequence). Trimming removed 6 bases at V and 4 bases at J, with 2 bases between. The length of the CDR3 is 10 residues. CDR3 residues: CASRADTQYF. DNA for the CDR3: TGCGCCAGCAGGGCAGATACGCAGTATTTT.

The CDR3 spells CASSATGGQTTEAFF. CDR3 bases: TGTGCCAGCAGTGCAACAGGGGGCCAGACGACTGAAGCTTTCTTT. This chain uses TRBV2 with TRBJ1-1; 9 nucleotides match TRBD1. V was clipped by 4 bases and J by 5 bases; unmatched bases: 8. CDR1 is SNHLY and CDR2 is FYNNEI in the germline V gene. The length of the CDR3 is 15 residues.

This clone came up a few times. The rearrangement links TRBV7-2 to TRBJ2-1, with TRBD1 matching 10 bases. The junction had 4 bases not matched to a gene; V was cut back by 3 bases and J by 5 bases. Germline V gene lookup returns CDR1 SGHTA and CDR2 FQGNSA. The CDR3 is 15 residues long. The CDR3 reads CASSFGTGVHNEQFF. CDR3 DNA: TGTGCCAGCAGCTTCGGGACAGGGGTTCACAATGAGCAGTTCTTC.

This clone was counted only a few times. The chain recombines TRBV19 with TRBJ2-7, with 10 bases matching TRBD1. The CDR3 runs 14 residues. Germline CDR1 is LNHDA and CDR2 is SQIVND (reference sequence). V lost 3 bases to trimming and J lost 6 bases; unmatched junction nucleotides: 5. Here the CDR3 reads CASSMRQGAAEQYF. CDR3 coding DNA: TGTGCCAGTAGTATGCGACAGGGGGCCGCCGAGCAGTACTTC.

The rearrangement links TRBV30 to TRBJ2-7; 7 nucleotides line up with TRBD1. Germline-derived CDR1 and CDR2 are GTSNPN and SVGIG (reference sequence). V shed 2 bases and J 4 bases; nucleotides not matched to a gene: 5. This CDR3 is built from 13 residues. DNA of the CDR3: TGTGCCTGGAGTCGACAACAGGGGTACGAGCAGTACTTC. Translated: CAWSRQQGYEQYF.

This chain connects TRBV5-6 to TRBJ2-5, with D unclear. The CDR3 has 16 residues. Trimming left V 1 base short and J 3 bases short, with 16 bases between. CDR1 and CDR2 (germline): SGHDT, YYEEEE. The CDR3 DNA sequence: TGTGCCAGCAGCTTGTTGGTGGAGCTCCACAAAGAGACCCAGTACTTC. It translates to CASSLLVELHKETQYF.

This clone has more than one count but fewer than ten. The chain combines TRBV29-1 with TRBJ2-5; unclear D gene. V was cut by 6 bases and J by 5 bases, with 13 bases left in between. This CDR3 spans 12 amino acids. The germline CDR1 and CDR2 sequences are SQVTM and ANQGSEA. The CDR3 DNA sequence: TGCAGCGTCCAATCCAGCATCGAGACCCAGTACTTC. It codes for CSVQSSIETQYF.

Only one count was recorded for this clone. DNA of the CDR3: TGTGCCAGCAGCCCAAATAGCAATGAGCAGTTCTTC. This encodes CASSPNSNEQFF. V is TRBV7-6 and J is TRBJ2-1; D not resolved. The germline V gene has CDR1 SGHVS and CDR2 FNYEAQ. The CDR3 runs to 12 residues. Trimming took 5 bases from V and 6 from J, leaving 8 bases between them.